This TCR beta chain was identified in a study of blood T cell repertoires in COVID-19. Study information: Acute and convalescent COVID-19 samples came from the United States, Italy and Spain.

This table comes from immunoSEQ multiplex PCR, and its TCRdb copy is limited to in-frame clones, with some not included. The sample has over 600,000 clones, just under 90% seen once. V was pared by 5 bases and J by 4 bases, with 15 bases between. The CDR3 loop spans 15 amino acids. Germline CDR1 reads MNHEY; CDR2 reads SVGAGI. This chain uses TRBV6-5 with TRBJ1-5; D might be TRBD1 (5 bases). This receptor was obtained from a woman between 18 and 30 years old with acute or convalescent COVID-19. Sequenced material: peripheral blood. CDR3 region: CASSNRLAGNQPQHF. The CDR3 DNA follows: TGTGCCAGCAGTAACCGCCTTGCAGGGAATCAGCCCCAGCATTTT.